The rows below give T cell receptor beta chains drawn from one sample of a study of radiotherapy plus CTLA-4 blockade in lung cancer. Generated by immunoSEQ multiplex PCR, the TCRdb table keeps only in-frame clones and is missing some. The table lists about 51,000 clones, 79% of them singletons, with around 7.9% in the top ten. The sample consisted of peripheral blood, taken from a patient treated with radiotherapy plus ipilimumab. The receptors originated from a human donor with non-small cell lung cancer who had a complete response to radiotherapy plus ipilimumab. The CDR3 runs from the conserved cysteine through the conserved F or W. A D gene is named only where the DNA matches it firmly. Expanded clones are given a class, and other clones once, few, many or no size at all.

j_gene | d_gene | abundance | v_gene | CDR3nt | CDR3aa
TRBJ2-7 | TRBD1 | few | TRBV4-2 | TGTGCCAGCAGCCAAGAGCGGACAGGGCCCTTCGAGCAGTACTTC | CASSQERTGPFEQYF
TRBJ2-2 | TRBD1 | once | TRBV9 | TGTGCCAGCAGCGTAAACCCAGGGGGCTGGGCCGTCGGGGAGCTGTTTTTT | CASSVNPGGWAVGELFF
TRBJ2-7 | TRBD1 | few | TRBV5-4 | TGTGCCAGCAGCTCTAGGACAGGACTCTACGAGCAGTACTTC | CASSSRTGLYEQYF
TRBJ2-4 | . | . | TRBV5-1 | TGCGCCAGCAGCTTGTGGGGCGAGAACATTCAGTACTTC | CASSLWGENIQYF
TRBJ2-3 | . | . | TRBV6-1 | TGTGCCACCTCGGACAGAGCTAGCACAGATACGCAGTATTTT | CATSDRASTDTQYF
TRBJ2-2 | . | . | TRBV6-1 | TGTGCCAGCAGTGAAGCCCGAAGAGAGAACACCGGGGAGCTGTTTTTT | CASSEARRENTGELFF
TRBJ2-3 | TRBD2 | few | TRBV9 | TGTGCCAGCAGCGTAGCGGGGGGGCTTGATACGCAGTATTTT | CASSVAGGLDTQYF
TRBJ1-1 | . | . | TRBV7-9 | TGTGCCAGCAGCTTAGAGCAAAACACTGAAGCTTTCTTT | CASSLEQNTEAFF
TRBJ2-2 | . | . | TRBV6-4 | TGTGCCAGCAGTGGAGGAGGGATGGCCGGGGAGCTGTTTTTT | CASSGGGMAGELFF
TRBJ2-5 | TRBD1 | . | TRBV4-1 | TGCGCCAGCAGCCACCTATCCGGGACAGTTGAAGAGACCCAGTACTTC | CASSHLSGTVEETQYF
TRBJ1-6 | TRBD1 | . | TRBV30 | TGTGCCTGGAGGCGGGACAGGGGGGATAATTCACCCCTCCACTTT | CAWRRDRGDNSPLHF
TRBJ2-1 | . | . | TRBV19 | TGTGCCAGTAGTATTGTGGGGGGAGATTACAATGAGCAGTTCTTC | CASSIVGGDYNEQFF
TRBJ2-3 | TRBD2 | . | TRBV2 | TGTGCCAGCAGTGGGGCTAGCGGGGGCTCAGATACGCAGTATTTT | CASSGASGGSDTQYF
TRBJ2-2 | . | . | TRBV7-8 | TGTGCCAGCAGCCCGACAAATCTGAACACCGGGGAGCTGTTTTTT | CASSPTNLNTGELFF
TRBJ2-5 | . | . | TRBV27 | TGTGCCAGCAGTTTGTTCTTTCAAGAGACCCAGTACTTC | CASSLFFQETQYF